The 8 T cell receptor beta chains given below trace back to one sample, sequenced in a study of blood T cell repertoires in COVID-19 (dated by TCRdb to the early 2020s). The library was generated by the immunoSEQ multiplex PCR assay. The table was pulled from immuneACCESS by TCRdb, which kept in-frame rearrangements only. Such tables lose some clones; where checked, under half of the loss comes from unresolved V genes, and the rest has no known cause. Within this sample are 110,000 or so clones, with 80% to 90% of them counted one time only. The ten largest account for 4.6% of the sample. The material sequenced was peripheral blood. The receptors were gathered from a woman aged 45-60 years with acute or convalescent COVID-19.

The gene calls are TRBV7-9 and TRBJ2-2; 10 bases agree with TRBD1. CDR3 size: 16 residues. CDR1 and CDR2 (germline): SEHNR, FQNEAQ (reference sequence). Trimming removed 5 bases from V and 7 bases from J; junction bases left unmatched: 10. The CDR3 DNA reads TGTGCCAGCAGCCCGGACAGGGGGGTCTGGAGCGGGGAGCTGTTTTTT. Protein: CASSPDRGVWSGELFF.

The J gene is TRBJ1-2, the V gene TRBV14; D call uncertain. The V gene lost 5 bases and the J gene lost 1 base, with 8 bases spanning the gap. Germline V lookup: CDR1 SGHDN, CDR2 FVKESK. The CDR3 is 13 amino acids. The CDR3 DNA reads as TGTGCCAGCAGCGCCTCCTATAACTATGGCTACACCTTC. Its protein product is CASSASYNYGYTF.

The genes are TRBV19 and TRBJ1-3; unclear D gene. The CDR3 contains 15 residues. Trimming left V 5 bases short and J 0 bases short, with 11 bases between. Germline loops: CDR1 LNHDA, CDR2 SQIVND (reference sequence). The CDR3 sequence is CASSSMWSSGNTIYF. CDR3 nucleotides: TGTGCCAGTAGTTCAATGTGGAGCTCTGGAAACACCATATATTTT.

As concerns this clone: Other DNA sequences from this sample encode an identical CDR3 as well. V gene TRBV12-3 or TRBV12-4 combines with J gene TRBJ1-2, with 9 bases fitting TRBD1. After removal of 5 bases from V and 8 bases from J, the junction contained 6 bases not matched to a gene. The length of the CDR3 is 13 residues. Written as DNA, the CDR3 is TGTGCCAGCAGTCCCACAGGGGGCGGCGGCTACACCTTC. This gives the protein CASSPTGGGGYTF.

The chain recombines TRBV6-1 with TRBJ2-7; D ambiguous. Trimming shortened V by 3 bases and J by 2 bases, and 8 bases separated the two germline ends. In germline, CDR1 is MNHNS, CDR2 SASEGT. The CDR3 has 13 residues. Here the CDR3 reads CASSEAPTYEQYF. DNA of the CDR3: TGTGCCAGCAGTGAGGCACCAACCTACGAGCAGTACTTC.

To note about this clone: The sample holds other DNA sequences that translate to the same CDR3. The chain uses TRBV24-1 and TRBJ1-2; possibly TRBD1 for D (6 bases). V lost 1 base and J lost 5, with 10 bases in between. Germline assignment: CDR1 KGHDR and CDR2 SFDVKD. This CDR3 region has 14 residues. The CDR3 sequence: CATSDFDRSYGYTF. The CDR3 nucleotides are TGTGCCACCAGTGATTTTGACAGGTCGTATGGCTACACCTTC.

The V call is TRBV24-1, the J call TRBJ1-5; 7 bases match TRBD1. CDR1 and CDR2 (germline): KGHDR, SFDVKD. Trimming took 7 bases from V and 3 from J; bases not matched to a gene: 5. This CDR3 is 14 amino acids long. Here the CDR3 DNA reads TGTGCCACCAGCCGGGACAGTTCCAATCAGCCCCAGCATTTT. Translated: CATSRDSSNQPQHF.

This chain joins TRBV25-1 and TRBJ1-2; D remains unclear. Germline loops: CDR1 MGHDK, CDR2 SYGVNS. The CDR3 is 14 amino acids. The germline V and J ends were trimmed by 0 bases and 8 bases, with 13 bases remaining between them. The CDR3 sequence is CASSEYKEGRGYTF. CDR3 DNA: TGTGCCAGCAGTGAATATAAGGAGGGCCGAGGCTACACCTTC.